What follows are 29 T cell receptor beta chains derived from one specimen sequenced in a study of OX40 agonist ivuxolimab in advanced cancers. TCRdb's table, derived via immunoSEQ multiplex PCR, lists solely in-frame clones and lacks some. This sample has 43,000 or so clones; approximately 88% occur once, and the top ten carry around 14%. The sample was CD4+ or CD8+ T cells sorted from blood, taken in a trial of the OX40 agonist ivuxolimab. Receptors originate from an adult with an advanced solid tumor such as melanoma, head and neck, liver or kidney cancer.

The V gene is TRBV5-1, the J gene TRBJ2-7; possibly TRBD1 for D (7 bases). The CDR3 totals 15 residues. With 4 bases removed from V and 4 bases from J, the gap between germline ends came to 18 bases. Germline loops: CDR1 SGHRS, CDR2 YFSETQ. As DNA, the CDR3 is TGCGCCAGCAGCCCGCAAGGGGGCGGGGTGTACGAGCAGTACTTC. Amino acids: CASSPQGGGVYEQYF.

J is TRBJ1-2 and V is TRBV19; D unresolved. V lost 7 bases and J 5 bases, leaving 20 bases between the germline ends. The CDR3 is 15 residues long. Per the germline V gene, CDR1 is LNHDA and CDR2 is SQIVND (reference sequence). The CDR3 region is CASKLFGSGRYGYTF. The CDR3, as DNA: TGTGCCAGTAAGCTTTTCGGCTCGGGGAGATATGGCTACACCTTC.

The chain combines TRBV5-5 with TRBJ1-1, with D unclear. Germline V gene sequence: CDR1 SGHKS, CDR2 YYEKEE (reference sequence). With 2 bases removed from V and 7 bases from J, the gap between germline ends came to 15 bases. CDR3 length equals 14 residues. The CDR3 coding sequence is TGTGCCAGCAGCTTATACAGCCACCGGGGTGAAGCTTTCTTT. This encodes CASSLYSHRGEAFF. The full variable domain, in which reference TRBV5-5 and TRBJ1-1 provide the parts outside the CDR3, is DAGVTQSPTHLIKTRGQQVTLRCSPISGHKSVSWYQQVLGQGPQFIFQYYEKEERGRGNFPDRFSARQFPNYSSELNVNALLLGDSALYLCASSLYSHRGEAFFGQGTRLTVV.

V and J are TRBV19 and TRBJ2-1; no definite D call. There are 14 residues in the CDR3. V lost 1 base and J 7 bases, leaving 11 bases between the germline ends. The germline V gene has CDR1 LNHDA and CDR2 SQIVND (reference sequence). CDR3 in amino acids: CASSIVSLRNEQFF. The CDR3 nucleotides are TGTGCCAGTAGTATAGTGAGCCTTAGGAATGAGCAGTTCTTC.

The CDR3 DNA reads as TGCGCCAGCAGCTTGGAGGTCCAGAGCTCCTACGAGCAGTACTTC. It specifies CASSLEVQSSYEQYF. The chain has TRBV5-1 and TRBJ2-7; no firm D call. Trimming removed 0 bases at V and 0 bases at J, with 10 bases between. The CDR3 contains 15 residues. The germline V gene encodes CDR1 SGHRS and CDR2 YFSETQ. Full variable domain (missing parts from reference TRBV5-1 and TRBJ2-7): KAGVTQTPRYLIKTRGQQVTLSCSPISGHRSVSWYQQTPGQGLQFLFEYFSETQRNKGNFPGRFSGRQFSNSRSEMNVSTLELGDSALYLCASSLEVQSSYEQYFGPGTRLTVT.

The CDR3 nucleotides read TGCGCCAGCAGCTTACTAGCGGGAGGGGGAAGCACAGATACGCAGTATTTT. Amino acids: CASSLLAGGGSTDTQYF. V and J are TRBV5-1 and TRBJ2-3; 13 nucleotides line up with TRBD2. The V gene's germline CDR1 is SGHRS and CDR2 YFSETQ. CDR3 length equals 17 residues. V gave up 2 bases and J gave up 0 bases; unmatched junction bases: 3.

This clone came up once. The rearrangement uses TRBV30 and TRBJ2-3; weak D call: TRBD1 (5 bases). CDR1 is GTSNPN, CDR2 SVGIG, per germline (reference sequence). The CDR3 has 15 amino acids. V dropped 3 bases and J dropped 4 bases, with 17 bases sitting between them. CDR3 amino acids: CAWRVNQGGPDTQYF. DNA for the CDR3: TGTGCCTGGAGGGTAAACCAGGGTGGCCCAGATACGCAGTATTTT.

CDR3 in DNA: TGTGCCAGCAGCGTTCACCCCTACAGGGGAAAGAACACTGAAGCTTTCTTT. It encodes CASSVHPYRGKNTEAFF. This chain connects TRBV9 to TRBJ1-1; 7 nucleotides match TRBD1. The V gene's germline CDR1 is SGDLS and CDR2 YYNGEE. There are 17 residues in the CDR3. V lost 2 bases to trimming and J lost 1 base; unmatched junction nucleotides: 11.

This rearrangement joins TRBV28 to TRBJ2-5; 7 bases align to TRBD1. The CDR3 loop spans 14 amino acids. V dropped 3 bases and J dropped 3; count of bases not matched to a gene: 4. From germline, CDR1 is MDHEN and CDR2 SYDVKM. Written as DNA, the CDR3 is TGTGCCAGCAGTTTCCCACAGGGGAAAGAGACCCAGTACTTC. Protein product: CASSFPQGKETQYF.

The chain joins TRBV6-5 to TRBJ2-7, with 9 bases fitting TRBD1. J was trimmed by 4 bases and V by 7 bases; bases with no gene match: 8. The germline V gene has CDR1 MNHEY and CDR2 SVGAGI. The CDR3 covers 14 residues. CDR3 protein: CASTTGTGLYEQYF. CDR3 sequence (DNA): TGTGCCAGCACAACCGGGACAGGGTTATACGAGCAGTACTTC.

The rearrangement links TRBV19 to TRBJ2-7, with D unclear. CDR1 and CDR2 from the germline V gene are LNHDA and SQIVND (reference sequence). V lost 5 bases, J lost 5 bases, and 19 bases lay in between. This CDR3 contains 15 residues. The CDR3 coding sequence is TGTGCCAGTAGTGCGTACATGGACGGTCGGGACGAGCAGTACTTC. It translates to CASSAYMDGRDEQYF. Full variable domain (missing parts from reference TRBV19 and TRBJ2-7): DGGITQSPKYLFRKEGQNVTLSCEQNLNHDAMYWYRQDPGQGLRLIYYSQIVNDFQKGDIAEGYSVSREKKESFPLTVTSAQKNPTAFYLCASSAYMDGRDEQYFGPGTRLTVT.

This clone was counted only a few times. This chain connects TRBV6-6 to TRBJ2-3, with TRBD1 matching over 7 bases. CDR1 is MNHNY, CDR2 SVGAGI, per germline (reference sequence). The CDR3 totals 15 residues. With 0 bases clipped from V and 4 bases from J, the junction kept 4 bases outside the gene matches. Written as DNA, the CDR3 is TGTGCCAGCAGTTACTCGGGACAGTTCTCAGATACGCAGTATTTT. This gives the protein CASSYSGQFSDTQYF.

CDR3 coding DNA: TGCGCCAGCAGCCTTACTCGGAATGAGCAGTTCTTC. Amino acids: CASSLTRNEQFF. V gene TRBV10-1 combines with J gene TRBJ2-1; D unresolved. The CDR3 loop spans 12 amino acids. Trimming removed 6 bases at V and 7 bases at J, with 10 bases between. Germline CDR1 and CDR2: WNHNN and SYGVQD (reference sequence).

The rearrangement joins TRBV6-5 to TRBJ1-5, with TRBD1 as a possible D gene (5 bases). Per the germline V gene, CDR1 is MNHEY and CDR2 is SVGAGI. This CDR3 contains 14 residues. Trimming cost V 8 bases and J 2 bases, with 13 bases left between them. CDR3 region: CASRPPGRNQPQHF. CDR3 nucleotide sequence: TGTGCCAGCCGACCTCCAGGGCGCAATCAGCCCCAGCATTTT.

Here the CDR3 DNA reads TGTGCCAGCAGCTTGCGGGGGTACAATGAGCAGTTCTTC. Protein sequence: CASSLRGYNEQFF. The gene calls are TRBV5-4 and TRBJ2-1; a weak D match, TRBD2 (6 bases). The CDR3 is 13 amino acids. The germline V gene has CDR1 SGHNT and CDR2 YYREEE (reference sequence). V was cut by 1 base and J by 4 bases, with 6 bases left in between.

The chain links TRBV4-1 to TRBJ1-2; the D is unclear. Per the germline V gene, CDR1 is MGHRA and CDR2 is YSYEKL. The CDR3 spans 13 residues. The ends were cut back, 1 base at V and 3 bases at J, with 6 bases in the middle. The CDR3 spells CASSQGGDYGYTF. The CDR3 DNA sequence: TGCGCCAGCAGCCAAGGGGGAGACTATGGCTACACCTTC.

The CDR3 DNA is TGTGCCAGCGGACAGGACTCCTACAATGAGCAGTTCTTC. The encoded protein is CASGQDSYNEQFF. V and J are TRBV2 and TRBJ2-1; 7 bases are shared with TRBD1. This CDR3 has 13 amino acids. Germline CDR1 and CDR2: SNHLY and FYNNEI. V shed 8 bases, J shed 0 bases, and the junction held 1 base outside the gene matches.

This clone came up once. The J gene is TRBJ1-2, the V gene TRBV7-8; D perhaps matches TRBD1 (6 bases). Trimming took off 3 bases at V and 4 bases at J, with 9 bases between the two ends. Germline V gene data show CDR1 as SGHVS and CDR2 as FQNEAQ. The CDR3 consists of 13 residues. CDR3 DNA: TGTGCCAGCAGCTTGGACAGAACCTATGGCTACACCTTC. Amino acid sequence: CASSLDRTYGYTF.

The chain is built from TRBV28 and TRBJ2-1; perhaps TRBD1 as D (6 bases). This CDR3 contains 11 residues. Looked up from germline, CDR1 is MDHEN and CDR2 is SYDVKM. V lost 7 bases to trimming and J lost 6 bases, with 7 bases between them. CDR3 amino acids: CASKDSNEQFF. CDR3 sequence (DNA): TGTGCCAGCAAGGACAGCAATGAGCAGTTCTTC.

The chain employs TRBV19 and TRBJ2-7, with 8 nucleotides matching TRBD2. The CDR3 has 15 amino acids. Germline trimming cut 3 bases from V and 2 bases from J; bases unmatched to any gene: 6. Germline V CDR1 and CDR2: LNHDA, SQIVND (reference sequence). The CDR3 here is CASSIVLAGTYEQYF. The CDR3 DNA sequence: TGTGCCAGTAGTATCGTTCTAGCGGGTACCTACGAGCAGTACTTC.

The chain carries TRBV9 and TRBJ2-5; 8 bases map to TRBD2. Germline assignment: CDR1 SGDLS and CDR2 YYNGEE. The V and J ends lost 7 bases and 3 bases, in that order; junction bases with no gene match: 11. The length of the CDR3 is 15 residues. The CDR3 nucleotides are TGTGCCAGCTCCTTCAGCGGGAGTGGAAAAGAGACCCAGTACTTC. The encoded protein is CASSFSGSGKETQYF.

The CDR3 DNA is TGTGCCAGCAGTTCGTGGGGAAGCTCCTACGAGCAGTACTTC. Protein sequence: CASSSWGSSYEQYF. The chain joins TRBV28 to TRBJ2-7; no firm D call. Germline V CDR1 and CDR2: MDHEN, SYDVKM. The CDR3 runs to 14 residues. V dropped 4 bases and J dropped 0 bases, with 10 bases sitting between them. Filled out from reference TRBV28 and TRBJ2-7, the complete variable domain reads DVKVTQSSRYLVKRTGEKVFLECVQDMDHENMFWYRQDPGLGLRLIYFSYDVKMKEKGDIPEGYSVSREKKERFSLILESASTNQTSMYLCASSSWGSSYEQYFGPGTRLTVT.

The chain's CDR3 is CASSLGQASYEQYF. In DNA form, the CDR3 reads TGCGCCAGCAGCCTGGGACAGGCCTCCTACGAGCAGTACTTC. The rearrangement links TRBV5-1 to TRBJ2-7; 8 nucleotides align to TRBD1. This CDR3 has 14 amino acids. V lost 4 bases to trimming and J lost 0 bases; unmatched junction nucleotides: 3. The V gene's germline CDR1 is SGHRS and CDR2 YFSETQ. Full variable domain (missing parts from reference TRBV5-1 and TRBJ2-7): KAGVTQTPRYLIKTRGQQVTLSCSPISGHRSVSWYQQTPGQGLQFLFEYFSETQRNKGNFPGRFSGRQFSNSRSEMNVSTLELGDSALYLCASSLGQASYEQYFGPGTRLTVT.

The rearrangement joins TRBV11-1 to TRBJ2-3; perhaps TRBD2 as D (6 bases). Between the trimmed V and J ends, which lost 6 bases and 2 bases, there was a span of 12 bases. This CDR3 contains 14 residues. Germline CDR1 and CDR2: SGHAT and FQDESV (reference sequence). The CDR3 sequence is CASRPAGLTDTQYF. The CDR3 DNA reads as TGTGCCAGCAGACCAGCGGGTCTCACAGATACGCAGTATTTT.

The chain uses TRBV10-3 and TRBJ2-5; D uncertain. V was clipped by 0 bases and J by 7 bases, with 15 bases between them. Germline V lookup: CDR1 ENHRY, CDR2 SYGVKD. The CDR3 contains 15 residues. This CDR3 reads CAISESMAAPGTQYF. The DNA of the CDR3 is TGTGCCATCAGTGAGTCGATGGCGGCCCCAGGGACCCAGTACTTC.

The chain employs TRBV28 and TRBJ1-5; TRBD1 agrees at 9 bases. V lost 2 bases and J lost 3; bases outside the gene matches: 2. The CDR3 is made up of 15 amino acids. From germline, CDR1 is MDHEN and CDR2 SYDVKM. CDR3 sequence (DNA): TGTGCCAGCAGTTTAGGGACAGGGACCAATCAGCCCCAGCATTTT. It translates to CASSLGTGTNQPQHF.

V is TRBV5-4 and J is TRBJ1-2, with unresolved D. Trimming pared 0 bases from V and 4 bases from J, leaving 7 bases between. CDR1 SGHNT and CDR2 YYREEE come from the germline V gene (reference sequence). The length of the CDR3 is 13 residues. CDR3 sequence (DNA): TGTGCCAGCAGCTTGGACAGCATCTATGGCTACACCTTC. Encoded protein: CASSLDSIYGYTF.

J is TRBJ2-7 and V is TRBV6-1, with D perhaps TRBD1 or TRBD2 (6 bases each). The CDR3 sequence is 15 residues long. V was shortened by 1 base and J by 5 bases, with 15 bases between the two germline ends. The germline CDR1 and CDR2 sequences are MNHNS and SASEGT. The CDR3 sequence: CASSEEGGGSHEQYF. The CDR3 region has the DNA TGTGCCAGCAGTGAAGAAGGGGGAGGATCCCACGAGCAGTACTTC.

V usage is TRBV20-1 and J usage is TRBJ1-1, with D hard to call. CDR3 length: 9 amino acids. CDR1 DFQATT and CDR2 SNEGSKA come from the germline V gene (reference sequence). Trimming took 6 bases from V and 11 from J, leaving 10 bases between them. The CDR3: CSALRAAFF. DNA of the CDR3: TGCAGTGCCCTACGGGCGGCTTTCTTT.